These T cell receptor beta chains were read from a single sample in a study of response to subunit inactivated influenza vaccine. A single record per CDR3 protein comes from TCRdb applying MiXCR to the RT-PCR reads. The data contain roughly 500,000 distinct CDR3 sequences, around 25% of them seen just once; the ten biggest clones take up approximately 2%. The sample was CD4+ T cells sorted from PBMCs, taken less than 6 days after vaccination. The origin of the receptors is a man aged 50-59 years who received an inactivated influenza vaccine. The CDR3 runs from the conserved cysteine through the conserved F or W. Fields, in order: V gene, CDR3 length, J gene, CDR3 protein.

TRBV4-3	16	TRBJ2-1	CASSQDRTSGGNEQFF
TRBV24-1	20	TRBJ2-1	CATSEQPGLAGKFSYNEQFF
TRBV6-2/TRBV6-3	18	TRBJ2-4	CASSYSIGQGQAQNIQYF
TRBV20-1	13	TRBJ1-1	CSARGGANTEAFF
TRBV19	15	TRBJ2-1	CASRPAGRGGNEQFF
TRBV11-2	13	TRBJ1-2	CASSPEVYYGYTF
TRBV7-2	13	TRBJ2-1	CASSLEVTDEQFF
TRBV20-1	13	TRBJ2-5	CSANRVIQETQYF
TRBV20-1	14	TRBJ2-1	CSASGGHPYNEQFF
TRBV20-1	16	TRBJ2-2	CSARDQRLAGTGELFF
TRBV12-3/TRBV12-4	17	TRBJ1-2	CASTAHTPGQSSYGYTF
TRBV30	14	TRBJ1-6	CAHMRGGYNSPLHF
TRBV24-1	13	TRBJ1-1	CATSESMNTEAFF
TRBV19	16	TRBJ1-5	CASSTDRAVGNQPQHF
TRBV20-1	14	TRBJ2-7	CSAQRGQSSYEQYF
TRBV6-2/TRBV6-3	14	TRBJ2-2	CASRSFLGTGELFF
TRBV5-4	15	TRBJ2-5	CASSPSGLQGKTQYF
TRBV24-1	15	TRBJ2-3	CATSDAGESTDTQYF
TRBV5-6	17	TRBJ2-3	CASSRTSVRVSTDTQYF
TRBV6-5	16	TRBJ2-3	CASSYMSSGSTDTQYF
TRBV12-3/TRBV12-4	15	TRBJ2-6	CASRTTGAGANVLTF
TRBV5-1	16	TRBJ2-1	CASSLLTPGGGGEQFF
TRBV6-6	11	TRBJ1-1	CASSRDTEAFF
TRBV5-1	14	TRBJ2-3	CASSLEGQADTQYF
TRBV19	14	TRBJ1-1	CASSENMGNTEAFF
TRBV5-1	13	TRBJ1-1	CASSLGQGAEAFF
TRBV7-2	14	TRBJ2-4	CASSPPLAKNIQYF
TRBV20-1	15	TRBJ1-6	CSAIETRGYNSPLHF
TRBV5-1	13	TRBJ1-6	CASSLESNSPLHF
TRBV2	17	TRBJ2-7	CARCPAHLTGSHYEQYF
TRBV30	17	TRBJ1-6	CAWTPGTGGFLNSPLHF
TRBV28	12	TRBJ2-7	CASSLLGQIMYF
TRBV27	14	TRBJ2-7	CASSAGTSIYEQYF
TRBV7-6	16	TRBJ2-1	CASSESGGGPLGEQFF
TRBV9	15	TRBJ2-2	CASSVGGPPTGELFF
TRBV6-6	12	TRBJ1-2	CASRSRGYGYTF
TRBV5-1	12	TRBJ1-2	CASSLGDRTYTF
TRBV29-1	13	TRBJ1-1	CSVEGRMNTEAFF
TRBV20-1	13	TRBJ2-5	CSARPTSQETQYF
TRBV20-1	13	TRBJ2-7	CSASRTGSGEQYF
TRBV11-2	13	TRBJ2-5	CASSSFLQETQYF
TRBV20-1	16	TRBJ2-3	CSARSKRGAYTDTQYF
TRBV13	18	TRBJ2-1	CASSPETLAGGAYNEQFF
TRBV10-3	16	TRBJ2-1	CAISESISAGVDEQFF
TRBV4-2	14	TRBJ1-1	CASSHRGAGTEAFF
TRBV29-1	12	TRBJ2-3	CSVGTSGIAQYF
TRBV6-1	13	TRBJ1-1	CASSDVTYTEAFF
TRBV10-2	15	TRBJ2-4	CASSESGVWENIQYF
TRBV6-2/TRBV6-3	15	TRBJ1-2	CASSYVGGTDYGYTF
TRBV20-1	14	TRBJ2-3	CSAPTSGRPGAQYF